This TCR beta chain was documented in a study of post-analysis software for immune sequencing data. Findings and limits, study-wide: With TRBV5-6, TRBV5-1 and TRBV20-1 included, about five TRBV segments were more frequent in patients than in controls. Compared with controls, patients showed significantly lower normalized Chao1 diversity.

Libraries were made from TCR beta cDNA, and they carried unique molecular identifiers. One entry per CDR3 protein results from TCRdb running MiXCR on the PCR reads. This repertoire shows hundreds of thousands of distinct CDR3 sequences, roughly 45% found once; its top ten account for 9% to 14%. Germline trimming cut 3 bases from V and 6 bases from J; bases unmatched to any gene: 10. The CDR3 length is 16 residues. Points on this clonotype: The antigen is not known.

Material: blood. V is TRBV12-3 or TRBV12-4 and J is TRBJ2-1; 8 bases match TRBD1. This TCR derives from a girl aged 5-17 years with multiple sclerosis. CDR3 sequence (DNA): TGTGCCAGCAGTTTTTTTTCAGGGGGCCTGGGCAATGAGCAGTTCTTC. This translates into CASSFFSGGLGNEQFF.